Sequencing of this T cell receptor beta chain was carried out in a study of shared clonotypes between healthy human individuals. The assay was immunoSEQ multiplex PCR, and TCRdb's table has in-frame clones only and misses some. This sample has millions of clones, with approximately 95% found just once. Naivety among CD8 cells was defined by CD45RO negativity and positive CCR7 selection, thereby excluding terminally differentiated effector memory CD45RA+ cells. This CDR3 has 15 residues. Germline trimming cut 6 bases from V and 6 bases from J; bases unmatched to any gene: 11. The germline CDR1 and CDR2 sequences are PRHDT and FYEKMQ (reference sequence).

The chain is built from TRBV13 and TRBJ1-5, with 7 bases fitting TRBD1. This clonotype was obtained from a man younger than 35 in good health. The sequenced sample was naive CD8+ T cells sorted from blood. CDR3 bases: TGTGCCAGCAGTTCTACAGGGGAGGGAGGTCAGCCCCAGCATTTT. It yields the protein CASSSTGEGGQPQHF.